The clone carrying this T cell receptor beta chain was seen more than once but under ten times. Its antigen is currently unknown. The data were taken from a study of CD8 T cells in ankylosing spondylitis. General study points: A TCR beta motif of under ten highly homologous variants seemed to mark ankylosing spondylitis blood.

Germline trimming cut 5 bases from V and 5 bases from J; bases unmatched to any gene: 2. The length of the CDR3 is 13 residues. TCRdb fed the 5' RACE reads into MiXCR, producing one record per CDR3 protein. The data contain some 270,000 distinct CDR3 sequences, roughly 32% of them singletons. The receptor was isolated from a male donor with ankylosing spondylitis or in good health (not recorded which). The chain carries TRBV12-3 or TRBV12-4 and TRBJ2-1, with 8 bases fitting TRBD1. Input material: blood, either unsorted or a sorted T cell fraction (not recorded which). The CDR3 nucleotides are TGTGCCAGCAGTCGGACAGGGAACAATGAGCAGTTCTTC. The encoded protein is CASSRTGNNEQFF.